What follows is one T cell receptor (beta chain) and its context. Germline assignment: CDR1 SNHLY and CDR2 FYNNEI. V shed 10 bases, J shed 11 bases, and the junction held 13 bases outside the gene matches. This CDR3 contains 14 residues. Some clones are missing from TCRdb's copy, which holds only in-frame ones; the method was immunoSEQ multiplex PCR. In the table there are around 44,000 clones, about 87% of which are singletons. These data are taken from a study of OX40 agonist ivuxolimab in advanced cancers. The V call is TRBV2, the J call TRBJ1-6, with 8 bases identical to TRBD1. The receptor was derived from an adult with an advanced solid tumor such as melanoma, head and neck, liver or kidney cancer. The specimen was CD4+ or CD8+ T cells sorted from blood, collected in a trial of the OX40 agonist ivuxolimab. The CDR3 sequence is CANRKGQGVTPLHF. DNA of the CDR3: TGTGCCAACCGAAAAGGACAGGGAGTCACACCCCTCCACTTT.